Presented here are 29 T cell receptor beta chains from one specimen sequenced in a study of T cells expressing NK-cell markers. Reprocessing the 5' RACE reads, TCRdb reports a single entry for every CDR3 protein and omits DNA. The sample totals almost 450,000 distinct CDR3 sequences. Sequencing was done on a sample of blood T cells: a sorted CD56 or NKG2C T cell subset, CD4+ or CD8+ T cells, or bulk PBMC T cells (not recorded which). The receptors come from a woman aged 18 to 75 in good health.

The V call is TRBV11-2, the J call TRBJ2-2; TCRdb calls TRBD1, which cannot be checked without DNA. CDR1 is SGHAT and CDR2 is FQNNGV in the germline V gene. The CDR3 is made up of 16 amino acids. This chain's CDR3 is CASSLGAGVNTGELFF.

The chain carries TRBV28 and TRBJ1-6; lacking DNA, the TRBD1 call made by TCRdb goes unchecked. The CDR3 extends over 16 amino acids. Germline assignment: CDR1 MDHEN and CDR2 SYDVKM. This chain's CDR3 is CASSLIAQGGNSPLHF.

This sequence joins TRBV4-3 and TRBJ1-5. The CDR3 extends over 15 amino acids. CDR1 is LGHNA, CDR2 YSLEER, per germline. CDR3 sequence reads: CASSQGITDPSPQHF.

CDR3 sequence: CASRPDSTSSYEQYF. The V call is TRBV5-1, the J call TRBJ2-7; TCRdb selects TRBD1, and the lack of DNA leaves this call unchecked. The V gene's germline CDR1 is SGHRS and CDR2 YFSETQ. This CDR3 comprises 15 residues. Filled out from reference TRBV5-1 and TRBJ2-7, the complete variable domain reads KAGVTQTPRYLIKTRGQQVTLSCSPISGHRSVSWYQQTPGQGLQFLFEYFSETQRNKGNFPGRFSGRQFSNSRSEMNVSTLELGDSALYLCASRPDSTSSYEQYFGPGTRLTVT.

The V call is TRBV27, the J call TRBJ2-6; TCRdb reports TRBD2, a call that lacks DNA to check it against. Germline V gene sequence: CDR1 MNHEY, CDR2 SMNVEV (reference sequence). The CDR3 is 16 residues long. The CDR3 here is CATLEIGPSGANVLTF.

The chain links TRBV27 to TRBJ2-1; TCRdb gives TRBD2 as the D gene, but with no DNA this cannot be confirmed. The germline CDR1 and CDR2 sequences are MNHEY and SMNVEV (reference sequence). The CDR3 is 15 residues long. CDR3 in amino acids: CASSLGSRVYNEQFF.

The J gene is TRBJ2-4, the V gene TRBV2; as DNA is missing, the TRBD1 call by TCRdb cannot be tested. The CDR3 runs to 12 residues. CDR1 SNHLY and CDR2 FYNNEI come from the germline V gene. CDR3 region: CASRGVRDIQYF.

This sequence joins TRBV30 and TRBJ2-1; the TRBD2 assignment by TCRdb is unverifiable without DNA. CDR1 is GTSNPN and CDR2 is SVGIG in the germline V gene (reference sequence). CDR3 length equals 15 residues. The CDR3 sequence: CAWDTGTSGELEQFF.

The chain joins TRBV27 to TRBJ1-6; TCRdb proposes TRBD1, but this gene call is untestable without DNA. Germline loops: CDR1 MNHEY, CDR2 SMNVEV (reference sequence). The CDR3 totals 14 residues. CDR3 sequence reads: CASSFGQGNSPLHF.

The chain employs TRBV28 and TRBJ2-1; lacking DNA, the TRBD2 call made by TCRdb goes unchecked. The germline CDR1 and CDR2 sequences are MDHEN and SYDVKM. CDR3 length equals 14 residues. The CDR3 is CASSLPRGYNEQFF.

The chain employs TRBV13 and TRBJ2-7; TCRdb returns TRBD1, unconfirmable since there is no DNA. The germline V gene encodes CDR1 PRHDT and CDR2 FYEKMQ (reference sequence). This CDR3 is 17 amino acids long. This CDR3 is CASSLGLGQTNSYEQYF.

CDR3 loop: CASSATVFYNEQFF. The genes are TRBV5-1 and TRBJ2-1. Germline-derived CDR1 and CDR2 are SGHRS and YFSETQ. This CDR3 is built from 14 residues.

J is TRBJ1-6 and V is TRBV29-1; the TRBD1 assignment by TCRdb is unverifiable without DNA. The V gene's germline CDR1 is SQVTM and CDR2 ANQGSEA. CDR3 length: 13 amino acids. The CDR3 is CSAQGSANSPLHF.

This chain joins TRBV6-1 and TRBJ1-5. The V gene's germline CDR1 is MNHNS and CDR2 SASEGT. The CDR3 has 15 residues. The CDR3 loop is CASSRGGFRNQPQHF.

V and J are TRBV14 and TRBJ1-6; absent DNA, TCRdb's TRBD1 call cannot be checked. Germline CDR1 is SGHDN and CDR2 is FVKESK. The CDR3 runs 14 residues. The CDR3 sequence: CASSLGGLGSPLHF.

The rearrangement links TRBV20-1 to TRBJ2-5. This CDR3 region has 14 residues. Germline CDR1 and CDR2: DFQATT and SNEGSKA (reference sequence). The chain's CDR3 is CSATRPIIQETQYF.

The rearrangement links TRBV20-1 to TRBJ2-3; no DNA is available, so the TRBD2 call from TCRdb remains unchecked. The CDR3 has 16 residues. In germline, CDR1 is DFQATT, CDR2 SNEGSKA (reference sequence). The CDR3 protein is CSARPTSGGYTDTQYF.

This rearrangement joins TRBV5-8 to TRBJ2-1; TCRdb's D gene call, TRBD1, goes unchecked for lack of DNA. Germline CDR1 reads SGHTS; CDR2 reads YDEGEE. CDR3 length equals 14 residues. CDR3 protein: CASSLRQGRNEQFF.

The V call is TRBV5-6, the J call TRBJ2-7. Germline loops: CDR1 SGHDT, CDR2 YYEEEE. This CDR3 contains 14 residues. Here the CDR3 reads CASSLGGSGYEQYF.

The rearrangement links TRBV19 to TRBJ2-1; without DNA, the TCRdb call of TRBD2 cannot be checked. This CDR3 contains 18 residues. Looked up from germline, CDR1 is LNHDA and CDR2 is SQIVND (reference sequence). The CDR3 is CASSIYVRTLGRYNEQFF.

This CDR3 reads CATSRKRGSSTDTQYF. This chain uses TRBV15 with TRBJ2-3; TCRdb reports TRBD2, a call that lacks DNA to check it against. The germline CDR1 and CDR2 sequences are LNHNV and YYDKDF (reference sequence). The CDR3 runs to 16 residues.

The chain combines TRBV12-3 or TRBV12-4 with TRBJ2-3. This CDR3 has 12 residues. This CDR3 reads CASSLVVNTQYF.

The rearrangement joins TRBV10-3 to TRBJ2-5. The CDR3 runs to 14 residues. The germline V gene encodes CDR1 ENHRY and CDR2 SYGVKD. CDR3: CAISGMAVQETQYF.

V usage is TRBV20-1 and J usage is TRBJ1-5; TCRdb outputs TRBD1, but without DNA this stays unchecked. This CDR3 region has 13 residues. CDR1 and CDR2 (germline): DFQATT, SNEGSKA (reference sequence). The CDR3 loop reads CTAQEGGNQPQHF.

The CDR3 loop is CASSVEDSGNTIYF. The genes are TRBV9 and TRBJ1-3. This CDR3 spans 14 amino acids. CDR1 and CDR2 from the germline V gene are SGDLS and YYNGEE.

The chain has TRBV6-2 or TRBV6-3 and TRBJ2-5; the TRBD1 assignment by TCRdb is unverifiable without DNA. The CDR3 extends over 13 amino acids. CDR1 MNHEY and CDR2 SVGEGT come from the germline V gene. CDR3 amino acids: CASSSGIQETQYF.

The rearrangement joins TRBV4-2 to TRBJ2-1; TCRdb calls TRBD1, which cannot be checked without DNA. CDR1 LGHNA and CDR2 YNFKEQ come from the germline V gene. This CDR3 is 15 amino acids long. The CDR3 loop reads CASSRAGTGILEQFF.

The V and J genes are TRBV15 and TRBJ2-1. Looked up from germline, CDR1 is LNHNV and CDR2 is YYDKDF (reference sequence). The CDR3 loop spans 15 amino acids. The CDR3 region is CATSRGQLRSNEQFF.

The CDR3 loop is CASSYSLREEKLFF. V gene TRBV6-5 combines with J gene TRBJ1-4. Per the germline V gene, CDR1 is MNHEY and CDR2 is SVGAGI. There are 14 residues in the CDR3.